Shown below are 9 T cell receptor beta chains from a single sample sequenced in a study of blood T cells in healthy people across ages. Together with a sample-barcoded 5' primer, a J-beta primer mix was included in a second PCR lasting about 7 to 12 cycles. TCRdb reanalysed the 5' RACE reads using MiXCR and keeps one entry per CDR3 protein. This repertoire shows 850,000 to 1,300,000 distinct CDR3 sequences, 40% to 55% found once; its top ten account for under 20%. Sequencing was done on a sample of blood. The receptors originated from a woman aged 55-69 years in good health.

This clonotype was observed a few times. J is TRBJ1-2 and V is TRBV5-1; possible D gene TRBD1, 6 bases. The CDR3 has 14 amino acids. V gave up 0 bases and J gave up 1 base, with 7 bases separating them. The germline V gene encodes CDR1 SGHRS and CDR2 YFSETQ. The chain's CDR3 is CASSLDRVNYGYTF. The DNA of the CDR3 is TGCGCCAGCAGCTTGGACAGGGTTAACTATGGCTACACCTTC.

The rearrangement uses TRBV4-2 and TRBJ2-7; TRBD2 is a possible D gene (6 bases). The V end lost 2 bases, the J end lost 0 bases, and 14 bases lay between the germline ends. This CDR3 comprises 16 residues. The germline CDR1 and CDR2 sequences are LGHNA and YNFKEQ. CDR3 in amino acids: CASSQKGIADSYEQYF. The DNA for the CDR3 is TGTGCCAGCAGCCAAAAAGGGATAGCGGACTCCTACGAGCAGTACTTC.

This clonotype was picked up a small number of times. CDR3 in DNA: TGCAGTGCTAAAACCGGGACAGGGAACACTGAAGCTTTCTTT. Protein sequence: CSAKTGTGNTEAFF. This chain links TRBV20-1 with TRBJ1-1, with TRBD1 identical over 8 bases. The CDR3 runs 14 residues. The V gene's germline CDR1 is DFQATT and CDR2 SNEGSKA (reference sequence). The V segment lost 4 bases and the J segment 1 base; nucleotides outside the gene matches: 5.

This clonotype was counted only a few times. This chain connects TRBV7-2 to TRBJ2-1; D gene unclear. The CDR3 loop spans 13 amino acids. Trimming took off 5 bases at V and 6 bases at J, with 11 bases between the two ends. Germline V gene lookup returns CDR1 SGHTA and CDR2 FQGNSA. This chain's CDR3 is CASSLQIFNEQFF. In DNA form, the CDR3 reads TGTGCCAGCAGCCTACAAATTTTCAATGAGCAGTTCTTC.

This clonotype was found a few times. The J gene is TRBJ2-3, the V gene TRBV6-6, with TRBD2 matching 7 bases. Germline lookup yields CDR1 MNHNY and CDR2 SVGAGI (reference sequence). The length of the CDR3 is 15 residues. V shed 2 bases, J shed 4 bases, and the junction held 6 bases outside the gene matches. The CDR3 DNA sequence: TGTGCCAGCAGTTACCTGAGCGGGGACGCAGATACGCAGTATTTT. Encoded protein: CASSYLSGDADTQYF.

The chain uses TRBV4-1 and TRBJ2-5; 8 positions agree with TRBD2. The CDR3 loop spans 15 amino acids. Trimming at V came to 1 base and at J to 5 bases, leaving 6 bases not matched to a gene. Germline assignment: CDR1 MGHRA and CDR2 YSYEKL. The CDR3: CASSQVGGAGETQYF. Here the CDR3 DNA reads TGCGCCAGCAGCCAAGTCGGGGGGGCAGGGGAGACCCAGTACTTC.

This clonotype was recorded at least ten times. The chain has TRBV12-3 or TRBV12-4 and TRBJ1-1; 9 nucleotides agree with TRBD1. This CDR3 has 14 residues. V shed 3 bases and J 1 base; nucleotides not matched to a gene: 0. CDR3 nucleotide sequence: TGTGCCAGCAGTTTGACAGGGGGGAACACTGAAGCTTTCTTT. Amino acids: CASSLTGGNTEAFF.

The chain combines TRBV24-1 with TRBJ2-4; D is tentatively TRBD1 or TRBD2 (5 bases each). The J call is in doubt because the DNA end fits TRBJ2-5 better. The CDR3 has 14 residues. Germline V gene data show CDR1 as KGHDR and CDR2 as SFDVKD. The CDR3 bases are TGTGCCACCAGTTTGACAGAAGAGGGGGAGACCCAGTACTTC. Protein product: CATSLTEEGETQYF.

The gene calls are TRBV24-1 and TRBJ2-1; 10 bases fit TRBD2. V lost 3 bases, J lost 0 bases, and 10 bases stayed unmatched. The CDR3 is 19 amino acids. The germline V gene has CDR1 KGHDR and CDR2 SFDVKD. The CDR3: CATSDPGTSVPISYNEQFF. The CDR3 DNA reads as TGTGCCACCAGTGATCCGGGGACTAGCGTACCGATCTCCTACAATGAGCAGTTCTTC.